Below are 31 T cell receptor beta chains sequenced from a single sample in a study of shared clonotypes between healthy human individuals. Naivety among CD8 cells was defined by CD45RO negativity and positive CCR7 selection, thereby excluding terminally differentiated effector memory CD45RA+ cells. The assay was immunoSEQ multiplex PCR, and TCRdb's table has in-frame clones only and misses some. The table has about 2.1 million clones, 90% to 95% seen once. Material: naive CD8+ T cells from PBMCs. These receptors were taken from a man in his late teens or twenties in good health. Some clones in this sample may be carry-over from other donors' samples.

The CDR3 coding sequence is TGTGCCAGCAGTAGCGCAGGGGGCGTAAAATTCTCCTACAATGAGCAGTTCTTC. It codes for CASSSAGGVKFSYNEQFF. The chain couples TRBV27 to TRBJ2-1; 8 nucleotides match TRBD1. Trimming cost V 5 bases and J 0 bases; bases outside gene matches: 12. Germline V gene data show CDR1 as MNHEY and CDR2 as SMNVEV (reference sequence). The CDR3 runs to 18 residues.

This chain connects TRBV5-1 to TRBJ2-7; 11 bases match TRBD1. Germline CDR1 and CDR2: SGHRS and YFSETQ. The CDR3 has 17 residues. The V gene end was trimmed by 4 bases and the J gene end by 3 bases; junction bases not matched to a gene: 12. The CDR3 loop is CASSQGGFGTGGYEQYF. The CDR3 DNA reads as TGCGCCAGCAGCCAGGGAGGGTTCGGGACAGGGGGCTACGAGCAGTACTTC.

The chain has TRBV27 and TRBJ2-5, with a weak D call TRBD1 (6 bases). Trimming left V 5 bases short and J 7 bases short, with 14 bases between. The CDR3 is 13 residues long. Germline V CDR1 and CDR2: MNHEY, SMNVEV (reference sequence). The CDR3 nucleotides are TGTGCCAGCAGTCCGGACAGATTGTGGACCCAGTACTTC. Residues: CASSPDRLWTQYF.

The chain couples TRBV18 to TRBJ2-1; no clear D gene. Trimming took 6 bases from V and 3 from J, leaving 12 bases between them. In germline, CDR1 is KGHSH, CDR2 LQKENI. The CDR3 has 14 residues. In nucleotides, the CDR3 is TGTGCCAGCTCCCCCATGACAAACTACAATGAGCAGTTCTTC. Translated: CASSPMTNYNEQFF. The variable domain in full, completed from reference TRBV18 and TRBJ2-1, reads NAGVMQNPRHLVRRRGQEARLRCSPMKGHSHVYWYRQLPEEGLKFMVYLQKENIIDESGMPKERFSAEFPKEGPSILRIQQVVRGDSAAYFCASSPMTNYNEQFFGPGTRLTVL.

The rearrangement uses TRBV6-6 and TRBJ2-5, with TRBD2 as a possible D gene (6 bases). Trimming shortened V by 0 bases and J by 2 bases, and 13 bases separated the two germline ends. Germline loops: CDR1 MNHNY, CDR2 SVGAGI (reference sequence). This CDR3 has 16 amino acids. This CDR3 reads CASSYSVSSEQETQYF. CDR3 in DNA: TGTGCCAGCAGTTACTCTGTTTCTAGCGAACAAGAGACCCAGTACTTC.

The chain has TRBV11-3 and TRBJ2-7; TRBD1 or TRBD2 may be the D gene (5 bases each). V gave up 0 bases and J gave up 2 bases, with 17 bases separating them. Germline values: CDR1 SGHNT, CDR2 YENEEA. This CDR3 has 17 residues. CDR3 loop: CASSLEGPIFMPYEQYF. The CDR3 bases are TGTGCCAGCAGCTTAGAGGGACCGATATTTATGCCCTACGAGCAGTACTTC.

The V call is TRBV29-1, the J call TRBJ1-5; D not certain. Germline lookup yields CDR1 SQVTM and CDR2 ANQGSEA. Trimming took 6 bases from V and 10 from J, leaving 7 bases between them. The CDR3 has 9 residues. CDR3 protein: CSVGYPQHF. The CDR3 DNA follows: TGCAGCGTCGGGTATCCCCAGCATTTT.

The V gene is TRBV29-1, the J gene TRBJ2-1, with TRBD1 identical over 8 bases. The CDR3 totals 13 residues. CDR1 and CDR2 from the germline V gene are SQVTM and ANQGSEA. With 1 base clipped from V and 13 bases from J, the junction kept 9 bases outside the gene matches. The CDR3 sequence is CSVEGALQGAQFF. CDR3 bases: TGCAGCGTTGAAGGCGCTCTCCAGGGGGCCCAGTTCTTC.

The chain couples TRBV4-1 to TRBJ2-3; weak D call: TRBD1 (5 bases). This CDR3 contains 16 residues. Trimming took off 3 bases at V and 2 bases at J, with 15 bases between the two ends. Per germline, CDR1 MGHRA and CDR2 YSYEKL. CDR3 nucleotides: TGCGCCAGCAGCCACCCGACAGACCGAACCACAGATACGCAGTATTTT. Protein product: CASSHPTDRTTDTQYF.

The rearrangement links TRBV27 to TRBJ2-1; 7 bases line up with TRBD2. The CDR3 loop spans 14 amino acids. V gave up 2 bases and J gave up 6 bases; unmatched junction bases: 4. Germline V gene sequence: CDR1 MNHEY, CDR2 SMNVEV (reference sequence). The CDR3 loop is CASSLRDYRNEQFF. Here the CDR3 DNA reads TGTGCCAGCAGTTTAAGGGACTACCGCAATGAGCAGTTCTTC.

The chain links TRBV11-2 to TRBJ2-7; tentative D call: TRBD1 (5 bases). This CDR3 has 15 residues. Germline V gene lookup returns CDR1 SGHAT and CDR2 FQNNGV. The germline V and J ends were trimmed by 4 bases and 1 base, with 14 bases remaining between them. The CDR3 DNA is TGTGCCAGCAGCTGGGGCCTGCAGTTTTCCTACGAGCAGTACTTC. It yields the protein CASSWGLQFSYEQYF.

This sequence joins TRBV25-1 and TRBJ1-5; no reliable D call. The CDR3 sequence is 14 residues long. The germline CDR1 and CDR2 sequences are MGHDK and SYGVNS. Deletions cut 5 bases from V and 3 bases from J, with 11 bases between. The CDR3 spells CASSTGEYNQPQHF. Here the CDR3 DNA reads TGTGCCAGCAGTACCGGAGAATACAATCAGCCCCAGCATTTT.

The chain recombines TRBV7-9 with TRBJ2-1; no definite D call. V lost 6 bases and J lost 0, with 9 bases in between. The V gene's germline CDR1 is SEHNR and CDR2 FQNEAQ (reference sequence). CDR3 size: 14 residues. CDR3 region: CASRGRSSYNEQFF. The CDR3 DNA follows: TGTGCCAGCAGGGGCAGATCCTCCTACAATGAGCAGTTCTTC.

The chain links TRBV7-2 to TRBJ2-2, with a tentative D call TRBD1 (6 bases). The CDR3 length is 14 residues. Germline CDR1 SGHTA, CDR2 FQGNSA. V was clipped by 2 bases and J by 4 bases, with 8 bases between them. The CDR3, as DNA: TGTGCCAGCAGCTTAACAGGGCCCACCGGGGAGCTGTTTTTT. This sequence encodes CASSLTGPTGELFF.

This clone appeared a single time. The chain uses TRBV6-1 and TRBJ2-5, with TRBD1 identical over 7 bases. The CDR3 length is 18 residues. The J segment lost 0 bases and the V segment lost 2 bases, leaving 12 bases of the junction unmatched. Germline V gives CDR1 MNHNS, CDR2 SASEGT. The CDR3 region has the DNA TGTGCCAGCAGTGAATGGGTTGAGACAGGGTTGTACCAAGAGACCCAGTACTTC. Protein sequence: CASSEWVETGLYQETQYF.

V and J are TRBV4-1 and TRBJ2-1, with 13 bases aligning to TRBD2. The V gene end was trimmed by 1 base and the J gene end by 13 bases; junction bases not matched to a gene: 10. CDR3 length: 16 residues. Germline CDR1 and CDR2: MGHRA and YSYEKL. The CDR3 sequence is CASSQATGLAGTRQFF. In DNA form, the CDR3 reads TGCGCCAGCAGCCAAGCTACGGGACTAGCGGGAACGCGCCAGTTCTTC.

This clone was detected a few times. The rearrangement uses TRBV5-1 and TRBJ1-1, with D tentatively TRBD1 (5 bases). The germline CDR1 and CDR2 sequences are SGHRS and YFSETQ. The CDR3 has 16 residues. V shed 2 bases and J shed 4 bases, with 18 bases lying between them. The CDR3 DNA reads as TGCGCCAGCAGCTTCGGCCCAACGGAGGGGCGCACTGAAGCTTTCTTT. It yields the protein CASSFGPTEGRTEAFF.

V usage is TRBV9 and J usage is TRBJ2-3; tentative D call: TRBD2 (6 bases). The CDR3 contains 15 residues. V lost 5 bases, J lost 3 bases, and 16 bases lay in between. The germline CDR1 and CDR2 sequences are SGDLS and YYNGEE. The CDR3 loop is CASSASPRETDTQYF. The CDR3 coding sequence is TGTGCCAGCAGTGCCTCTCCCCGGGAGACAGATACGCAGTATTTT.

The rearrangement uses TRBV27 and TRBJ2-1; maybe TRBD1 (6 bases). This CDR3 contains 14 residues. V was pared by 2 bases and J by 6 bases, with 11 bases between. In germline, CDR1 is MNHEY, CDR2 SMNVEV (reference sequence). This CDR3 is CASSLTRGGNEQFF. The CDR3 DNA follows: TGTGCCAGCAGTTTAACCAGGGGTGGCAATGAGCAGTTCTTC.

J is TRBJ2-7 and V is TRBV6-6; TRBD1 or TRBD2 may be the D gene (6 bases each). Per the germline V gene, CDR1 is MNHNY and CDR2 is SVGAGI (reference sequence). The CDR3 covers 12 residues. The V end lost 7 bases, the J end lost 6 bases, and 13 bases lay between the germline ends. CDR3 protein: CASNDGGGEQYF. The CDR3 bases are TGTGCCAGCAATGACGGGGGCGGCGAGCAGTACTTC.

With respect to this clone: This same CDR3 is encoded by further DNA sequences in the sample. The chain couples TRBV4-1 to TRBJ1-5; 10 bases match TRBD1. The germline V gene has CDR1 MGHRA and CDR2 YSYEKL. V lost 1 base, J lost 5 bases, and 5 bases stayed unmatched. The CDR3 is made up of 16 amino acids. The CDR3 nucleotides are TGCGCCAGCAGCCAAGTCCCGGGACAGGGGTATCAGCCCCAGCATTTT. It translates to CASSQVPGQGYQPQHF.

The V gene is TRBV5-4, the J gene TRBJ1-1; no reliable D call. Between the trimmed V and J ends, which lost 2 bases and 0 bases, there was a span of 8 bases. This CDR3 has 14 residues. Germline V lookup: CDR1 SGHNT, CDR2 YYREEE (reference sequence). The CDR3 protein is CASSFDAMNTEAFF. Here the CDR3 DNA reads TGTGCCAGCAGCTTTGATGCCATGAACACTGAAGCTTTCTTT. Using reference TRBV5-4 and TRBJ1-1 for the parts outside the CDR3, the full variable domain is ETGVTQSPTHLIKTRGQQVTLRCSSQSGHNTVSWYQQALGQGPQFIFQYYREEENGRGNFPPRFSGLQFPNYSSELNVNALELDDSALYLCASSFDAMNTEAFFGQGTRLTVV.

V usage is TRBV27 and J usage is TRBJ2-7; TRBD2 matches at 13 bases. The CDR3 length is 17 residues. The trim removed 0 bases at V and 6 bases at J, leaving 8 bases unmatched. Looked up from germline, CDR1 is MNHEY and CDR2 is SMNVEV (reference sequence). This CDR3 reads CASSLSGTSGTAREQYF. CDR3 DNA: TGTGCCAGCAGTTTATCCGGGACTAGCGGGACCGCTCGCGAGCAGTACTTC.

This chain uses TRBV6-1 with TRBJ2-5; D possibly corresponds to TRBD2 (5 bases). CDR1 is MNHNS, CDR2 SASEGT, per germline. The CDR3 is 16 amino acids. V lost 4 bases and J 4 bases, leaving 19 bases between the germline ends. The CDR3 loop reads CASSVRGWATRETQYF. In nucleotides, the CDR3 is TGTGCCAGCAGTGTTCGAGGGTGGGCCACGAGAGAGACCCAGTACTTC.

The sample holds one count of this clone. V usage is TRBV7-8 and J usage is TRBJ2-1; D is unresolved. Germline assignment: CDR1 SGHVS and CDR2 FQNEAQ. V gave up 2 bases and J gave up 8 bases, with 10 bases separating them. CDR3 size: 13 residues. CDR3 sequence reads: CASSLSSKDEQFF. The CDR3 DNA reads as TGTGCCAGCAGCTTAAGCTCGAAAGATGAGCAGTTCTTC.

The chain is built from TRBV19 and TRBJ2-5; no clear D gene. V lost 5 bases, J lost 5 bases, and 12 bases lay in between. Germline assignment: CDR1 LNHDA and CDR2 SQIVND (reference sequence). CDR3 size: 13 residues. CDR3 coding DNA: TGTGCCAGTAGTGCGGCAGCTGAGGAGACCCAGTACTTC. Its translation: CASSAAAEETQYF. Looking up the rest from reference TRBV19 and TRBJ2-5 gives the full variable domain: DGGITQSPKYLFRKEGQNVTLSCEQNLNHDAMYWYRQDPGQGLRLIYYSQIVNDFQKGDIAEGYSVSREKKESFPLTVTSAQKNPTAFYLCASSAAAEETQYFGPGTRLLVL.

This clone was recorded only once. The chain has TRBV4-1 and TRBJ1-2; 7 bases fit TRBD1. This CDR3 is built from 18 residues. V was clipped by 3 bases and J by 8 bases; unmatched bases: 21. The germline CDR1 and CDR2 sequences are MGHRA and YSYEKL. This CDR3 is CASSQDFGTVNTLGGYTF. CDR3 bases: TGCGCCAGCAGCCAGGACTTCGGGACAGTAAACACCCTTGGGGGCTACACCTTC.

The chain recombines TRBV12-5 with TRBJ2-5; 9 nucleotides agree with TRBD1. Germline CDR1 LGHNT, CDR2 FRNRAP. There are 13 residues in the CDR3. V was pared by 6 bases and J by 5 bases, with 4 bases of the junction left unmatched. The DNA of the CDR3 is TGTGCTAGTGGCCCTGGGACAGGGGAGACCCAGTACTTC. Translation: CASGPGTGETQYF.

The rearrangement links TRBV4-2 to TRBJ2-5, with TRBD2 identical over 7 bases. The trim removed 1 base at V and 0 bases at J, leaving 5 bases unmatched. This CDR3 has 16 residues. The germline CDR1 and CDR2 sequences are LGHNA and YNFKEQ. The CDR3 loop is CASSQALGLNQETQYF. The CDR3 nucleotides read TGTGCCAGCAGCCAAGCTCTGGGACTAAACCAAGAGACCCAGTACTTC.

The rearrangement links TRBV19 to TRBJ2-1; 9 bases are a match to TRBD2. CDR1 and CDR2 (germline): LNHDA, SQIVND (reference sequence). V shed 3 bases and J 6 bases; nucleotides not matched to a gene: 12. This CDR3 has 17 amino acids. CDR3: CASSIPLWREGPNEQFF. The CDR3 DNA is TGTGCCAGTAGTATCCCCCTTTGGCGGGAGGGCCCCAATGAGCAGTTCTTC.

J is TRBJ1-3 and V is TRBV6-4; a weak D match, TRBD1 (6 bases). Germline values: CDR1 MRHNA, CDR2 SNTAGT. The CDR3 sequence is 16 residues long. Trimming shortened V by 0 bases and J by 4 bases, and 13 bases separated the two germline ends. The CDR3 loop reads CASSDSRGASGNTIYF. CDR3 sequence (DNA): TGTGCCAGCAGTGACTCTCGGGGGGCGAGCGGAAACACCATATATTTT.